One and the same sample provided the 26 T cell receptor beta chains below, sequenced in a study of blood T cell repertoires in COVID-19. The table came from immunoSEQ multiplex PCR; TCRdb's copy has only in-frame clones and leaves some out. The table records approximately 160,000 clones, around 80% of them present only once. The material sequenced was peripheral blood. The receptors shown here come from a woman of 80 years or more with acute or convalescent COVID-19.

This chain links TRBV19 with TRBJ1-2, with TRBD1 identical over 7 bases. The ends lost 3 bases at V and 5 bases at J; junction bases unmatched: 3. The CDR3 has 13 amino acids. The germline V gene encodes CDR1 LNHDA and CDR2 SQIVND (reference sequence). CDR3 sequence: CASSMTGSYGYTF. The DNA of the CDR3 is TGTGCCAGTAGTATGACAGGGTCGTATGGCTACACCTTC.

This clone appeared a few times. The chain employs TRBV18 and TRBJ1-1; TRBD1 matches at 10 bases. Germline values: CDR1 KGHSH, CDR2 LQKENI. V shed 3 bases and J 5 bases; nucleotides not matched to a gene: 3. The CDR3 contains 14 residues. The CDR3: CASSPRTGGTEAFF. Here the CDR3 DNA reads TGTGCCAGCTCACCTCGGACAGGGGGAACTGAAGCTTTCTTT.

The V gene is TRBV3-1 (or the pseudogene TRBV3-2), the J gene TRBJ2-1; 10 nucleotides align to TRBD2. V lost 0 bases and J lost 14; bases outside the gene matches: 10. This CDR3 contains 15 residues. Germline V gene lookup returns CDR1 LGHDT and CDR2 YNNKEL (reference sequence). The CDR3 is CASSQDLLAGDLEFF. The DNA for the CDR3 is TGTGCCAGCAGCCAAGATCTGCTAGCGGGAGATTTGGAGTTCTTC.

The CDR3 reads CATAGTGGGNTQYF. In nucleotides, the CDR3 is TGTGCCACCGCCGGGACAGGGGGCGGTAATACGCAGTATTTT. The V call is TRBV19, the J call TRBJ2-3; TRBD1 agrees at 12 bases. Germline CDR1 and CDR2: LNHDA and SQIVND (reference sequence). There are 14 residues in the CDR3. Losses at the gene ends were 10 bases for V and 7 bases for J; bases not matched to a gene: 9.

The V gene is TRBV6-2 or TRBV6-3, the J gene TRBJ2-7, with TRBD1 matching over 10 bases. Germline V gene data show CDR1 as MNHEY and CDR2 as SVGEGT. J was trimmed by 4 bases and V by 2 bases; bases with no gene match: 5. The CDR3 extends over 15 amino acids. CDR3 region: CASSYGTGVEYEQYF. In DNA form, the CDR3 reads TGTGCCAGCAGTTACGGGACAGGGGTGGAGTACGAGCAGTACTTC.

This chain joins TRBV5-4 and TRBJ1-2, with TRBD1 as a possible D gene (5 bases). CDR3 length: 14 residues. From germline, CDR1 is SGHNT and CDR2 YYREEE (reference sequence). V lost 4 bases and J lost 6, with 16 bases in between. Here the CDR3 reads CASSRQGSQDGYTF. The CDR3 bases are TGTGCCAGCAGCCGTCAGGGCTCCCAAGATGGCTACACCTTC.

The CDR3 DNA reads TGTGCCAGCAGATCAGGGGGCCCCTATGGCTACACCTTC. Translated: CASRSGGPYGYTF. This sequence joins TRBV6-6 and TRBJ1-2; 8 positions agree with TRBD1. Per the germline V gene, CDR1 is MNHNY and CDR2 is SVGAGI (reference sequence). This CDR3 is 13 amino acids long. V shed 6 bases and J 4 bases; nucleotides not matched to a gene: 4.

CDR3 in amino acids: CASSSFPPGGGTEAFF. The CDR3 region has the DNA TGTGCCAGCAGTTCATTTCCTCCCGGGGGGGGCACTGAAGCTTTCTTT. This sequence joins TRBV27 and TRBJ1-1; tentative D call: TRBD1 (5 bases). The germline V gene encodes CDR1 MNHEY and CDR2 SMNVEV (reference sequence). CDR3 length: 16 amino acids. V was trimmed by 4 bases and J by 4 bases, leaving 19 bases between them.

This clone was detected only once. The rearrangement uses TRBV25-1 and TRBJ2-7, with TRBD2 matching 7 bases. V shed 2 bases and J 2 bases; nucleotides not matched to a gene: 6. Germline V CDR1 and CDR2: MGHDK, SYGVNS. The length of the CDR3 is 15 residues. The CDR3 spells CASSEEGGRTYEQYF. CDR3 DNA: TGTGCCAGCAGTGAAGAGGGAGGGCGGACCTACGAGCAGTACTTC.

The chain joins TRBV4-2 to TRBJ2-3, with 7 bases that match TRBD1. Trimming at V came to 1 base and at J to 2 bases, leaving 3 bases not matched to a gene. The length of the CDR3 is 15 residues. CDR1 is LGHNA and CDR2 is YNFKEQ in the germline V gene. CDR3 in amino acids: CASSQGTGVTDTQYF. In DNA form, the CDR3 reads TGTGCCAGCAGCCAAGGTACAGGGGTCACAGATACGCAGTATTTT.

The rearrangement links TRBV4-3 to TRBJ2-1, with TRBD1 matching over 7 bases. The CDR3 contains 18 residues. Trimming took 4 bases from V and 7 from J; bases not matched to a gene: 19. The germline V gene encodes CDR1 LGHNA and CDR2 YSLEER. This chain's CDR3 is CASSRNRDSSIKWNEQFF. The CDR3 DNA reads TGCGCCAGCAGCCGAAACCGGGACAGCTCTATCAAATGGAATGAGCAGTTCTTC.

V usage is TRBV3-1 (or the pseudogene TRBV3-2) and J usage is TRBJ2-7, with 7 nucleotides matching TRBD1. Germline V CDR1 and CDR2: LGHDT, YNNKEL (reference sequence). The ends lost 4 bases at V and 9 bases at J; junction bases unmatched: 6. CDR3 size: 12 residues. The chain's CDR3 is CASSPTGLAQYF. CDR3 DNA: TGTGCCAGCAGCCCGACAGGGCTCGCGCAGTACTTC.

The rearrangement joins TRBV9 to TRBJ2-2; D may be TRBD2 (6 bases). From germline, CDR1 is SGDLS and CDR2 YYNGEE. The CDR3 extends over 17 amino acids. V shed 3 bases and J shed 9 bases, with 24 bases lying between them. The DNA for the CDR3 is TGTGCCAGCAGCGGGGATCGCGGACGGGAGAGGATCCGGGAGCTGTTTTTT. Protein product: CASSGDRGRERIRELFF.

J is TRBJ1-6 and V is TRBV15, with unresolved D. V was trimmed by 1 base and J by 7 bases, leaving 11 bases between them. The CDR3 length is 15 residues. Germline V gene sequence: CDR1 LNHNV, CDR2 YYDKDF (reference sequence). CDR3 coding DNA: TGTGCCACCAGCAGAGGTCAAGAGAAAAATTCACCCCTCCACTTT. Its translation is CATSRGQEKNSPLHF.

The chain links TRBV18 to TRBJ2-3; D is perhaps TRBD2 (6 bases). V lost 3 bases and J lost 2, with 15 bases in between. Germline-derived CDR1 and CDR2 are KGHSH and LQKENI. This CDR3 is built from 16 residues. The chain's CDR3 is CASSPPGGALTDTQYF. The CDR3 DNA reads TGTGCCAGCTCACCCCCGGGCGGGGCCCTCACAGATACGCAGTATTTT.

This clone appeared a few times. The V and J genes are TRBV6-5 and TRBJ1-2, with 8 nucleotides matching TRBD1. CDR3 length equals 13 residues. CDR1 and CDR2 (germline): MNHEY, SVGAGI. With V trimmed by 2 bases and J by 8 bases, 4 bases remained unmatched. This CDR3 reads CASSYQGATGYTF. CDR3 nucleotide sequence: TGTGCCAGCAGTTACCAGGGGGCGACCGGCTACACCTTC.

This chain joins TRBV11-1 and TRBJ2-2; D perhaps matches TRBD2 (6 bases). Germline assignment: CDR1 SGHAT and CDR2 FQDESV (reference sequence). V lost 4 bases, J lost 4 bases, and 13 bases lay in between. The CDR3 extends over 15 amino acids. CDR3: CASSSTSIPTGELFF. CDR3 sequence (DNA): TGTGCCAGCAGCTCCACTAGCATACCCACCGGGGAGCTGTTTTTT.

The genes are TRBV3-1 (or the pseudogene TRBV3-2) and TRBJ1-2; TRBD1 is a possible D gene (6 bases). Trimming pared 1 base from V and 6 bases from J, leaving 9 bases between. CDR1 is LGHDT and CDR2 is YNNKEL in the germline V gene (reference sequence). CDR3 size: 13 residues. The CDR3 DNA sequence: TGTGCCAGCAGCCAAGCCAGGGGCCATGGCTACACCTTC. Translating it yields CASSQARGHGYTF.

V is TRBV7-2 and J is TRBJ1-6; D might be TRBD1 (5 bases). The CDR3 is 15 amino acids. V lost 1 base and J lost 9, with 13 bases in between. Germline loops: CDR1 SGHTA, CDR2 FQGNSA. The CDR3 DNA follows: TGTGCCAGCAGCTTAGATGGGGGGTCCTCTTCACCCCTCCACTTT. It specifies CASSLDGGSSSPLHF.

The V gene is TRBV29-1, the J gene TRBJ2-3, with 7 bases that match TRBD1. V lost 6 bases, J lost 13 bases, and 13 bases stayed unmatched. Germline V lookup: CDR1 SQVTM, CDR2 ANQGSEA. This CDR3 comprises 12 residues. CDR3 loop: CSVVQGGLGEYF. Here the CDR3 DNA reads TGCAGCGTCGTCCAAGGGGGCCTAGGGGAGTATTTT.

This clone was observed many times. The sample carries other DNA sequences with the same CDR3. The CDR3 reads CASSGNRGGTDTQYF. The CDR3 DNA reads TGTGCCAGCAGCGGGAACAGGGGTGGCACAGATACGCAGTATTTT. The gene calls are TRBV5-6 and TRBJ2-3, with TRBD1 matching 7 bases. The CDR3 covers 15 residues. Looked up from germline, CDR1 is SGHDT and CDR2 is YYEEEE. The ends lost 4 bases at V and 1 base at J; junction bases unmatched: 6.

V is TRBV6-6 and J is TRBJ1-4; D ambiguous. Germline values: CDR1 MNHNY, CDR2 SVGAGI (reference sequence). The length of the CDR3 is 14 residues. V was cut by 6 bases and J by 0 bases, with 8 bases left in between. In DNA form, the CDR3 reads TGTGCCAGCAGGGAGGTGGCAACTAATGAAAAACTGTTTTTT. It translates to CASREVATNEKLFF.

The chain has TRBV18 and TRBJ1-2; D is unresolved. The V end lost 6 bases, the J end lost 4 bases, and 15 bases lay between the germline ends. The V gene's germline CDR1 is KGHSH and CDR2 LQKENI. The length of the CDR3 is 14 residues. DNA of the CDR3: TGTGCCAGCTCTTCCGGGGAGGGCGTCTATGGCTACACCTTC. Its translation: CASSSGEGVYGYTF.

The V gene is TRBV28, the J gene TRBJ2-1; tentative D call: TRBD2 (7 bases). The CDR3 totals 13 residues. In germline, CDR1 is MDHEN, CDR2 SYDVKM. With 6 bases removed from V and 4 bases from J, the gap between germline ends came to 10 bases. This chain's CDR3 is CASSRGAYNEQFF. CDR3 DNA sequence: TGTGCCAGCAGCCGGGGGGCTTACAATGAGCAGTTCTTC.

J is TRBJ2-3 and V is TRBV21-1; the table's D call, TRBD2, has no DNA check behind it. TRBV21-1 is a known pseudogene. The CDR3 consists of 18 residues. CDR3 residues: CASSKAQGLAGVGDTQYF. CDR3 nucleotides: TGTGCCAGCAGCAAAGCGCAAGGACTAGCGGGAGTAGGGGATACGCAGTATTTT.

The chain recombines TRBV5-1 with TRBJ1-1; perhaps TRBD1 as D (5 bases). The V end lost 4 bases, the J end lost 6 bases, and 13 bases lay between the germline ends. The CDR3 extends over 13 amino acids. Germline V gene data show CDR1 as SGHRS and CDR2 as YFSETQ. The CDR3 region is CASSVDIYAEAFF. In DNA form, the CDR3 reads TGCGCCAGCAGCGTGGACATTTATGCTGAAGCTTTCTTT.